The clone carrying this T cell receptor (beta chain) was detected a few times. Its antigen is not known. The sample is drawn from a study of T cells in Graves' hyperthyroidism and ophthalmopathy. Uncontrolled infection, other autoimmune disease, pregnancy or lactation disqualified patients from enrolment. Diagnoses were made from clinical symptoms, serum measures (thyroxine and TRAb), thyroid ultrasound and orbital computed tomography. Amplified regions were TCR beta CDR3 sequences from RNA transcripts. The primer set for the first-round RT-PCR of the TCR CDR3 was HTBI. One entry per CDR3 protein, called by TCRdb with MiXCR from the multiplex PCR reads. The table shows some 530,000 distinct CDR3 sequences, with approximately 23% occurring only once. Study-wide findings and caveats: Progression to ophthalmopathy was predicted a median of 6.5 months early. Most clonotypes that expanded in the thyroid above 0.001 also showed up in blood.

The origin of this receptor is a woman aged 70-85 years with Graves' ophthalmopathy. The sequencing sample was made of blood.

CDR3 loop: CSAAIREAQETQYF. As DNA, the CDR3 is TGCAGTGCTGCTATTCGGGAGGCGCAAGAGACCCAGTACTTC. The gene calls are TRBV20-1 and TRBJ2-5, with 7 bases lining up with TRBD2. Germline V lookup: CDR1 DFQATT, CDR2 SNEGSKA (reference sequence). The CDR3 has 14 residues. V was pared by 5 bases and J by 2 bases, with 8 bases of the junction left unmatched.